These T cell receptor beta chains were read from a single sample in a study of cytomegalovirus exposure and HLA in healthy donors. Profiled with immunoSEQ multiplex PCR; TCRdb holds only in-frame clones, not every one. The table has 110,000 or so clones, approximately 80% seen once. The sample taken for sequencing was PBMCs. Source of these receptors: a man aged 45-60 years in good health and CMV-seropositive. CDR3s leave out the opening cysteine and the closing phenylalanine or tryptophan. Each record gives: clone size, V gene, CDR3 length, CDR3 protein. Not all rows give a size; the values are once, few, many and, for expanded clones, a class.

clone_size: NA; v_call: TRBV5-8; cdr3_length: 13; cdr3_aa: ASSLGDRSNQPQH
clone_size: NA; v_call: TRBV29-1; cdr3_length: 10; cdr3_aa: SAGAVDTEAF
clone_size: NA; v_call: TRBV30; cdr3_length: 10; cdr3_aa: ACPRGAYGYT
clone_size: NA; v_call: TRBV28; cdr3_length: 10; cdr3_aa: ASSGGHYGYT
clone_size: NA; v_call: TRBV5-5; cdr3_length: 12; cdr3_aa: ASNPTGDLKTQY
clone_size: NA; v_call: TRBV30; cdr3_length: 18; cdr3_aa: AWSVVLCLGQPFCTDTQY
clone_size: NA; v_call: TRBV6-6; cdr3_length: 14; cdr3_aa: ASSLPASGITDTQY
clone_size: NA; v_call: TRBV18; cdr3_length: 13; cdr3_aa: ASSPSFGLPTEQY
clone_size: few; v_call: TRBV6-1; cdr3_length: 11; cdr3_aa: ATIGQGAQPQH
clone_size: few; v_call: TRBV4-3; cdr3_length: 12; cdr3_aa: ASSPPDRQNEQF
clone_size: NA; v_call: TRBV5-1; cdr3_length: 11; cdr3_aa: ASREGVSGELF
clone_size: NA; v_call: TRBV29-1; cdr3_length: 12; cdr3_aa: SVANRAGANVLT
clone_size: NA; v_call: TRBV7-2; cdr3_length: 10; cdr3_aa: ASSQGSRELF
clone_size: NA; v_call: TRBV7-9; cdr3_length: 13; cdr3_aa: ASSLSGGANQPQH
clone_size: NA; v_call: TRBV10-1; cdr3_length: 11; cdr3_aa: ASSEDGSTEAF
clone_size: once; v_call: TRBV4-3; cdr3_length: 14; cdr3_aa: ASSQDRKGAGSPLH
clone_size: NA; v_call: TRBV5-1; cdr3_length: 13; cdr3_aa: ASSLAGQDQETQY
clone_size: NA; v_call: TRBV7-9; cdr3_length: 15; cdr3_aa: ASSSSGWGAGANVLT
clone_size: NA; v_call: TRBV19; cdr3_length: 13; cdr3_aa: ASSPQGNDKNIQY
clone_size: few; v_call: TRBV28; cdr3_length: 10; cdr3_aa: ASSLGGVGYT
clone_size: NA; v_call: TRBV7-2; cdr3_length: 13; cdr3_aa: ASSILAGLSETQY
clone_size: few; v_call: TRBV4-3; cdr3_length: 15; cdr3_aa: ASSQDLTRDFQETQY
clone_size: NA; v_call: TRBV6-1; cdr3_length: 13; cdr3_aa: ASSFRQGSTDTQY
clone_size: once; v_call: TRBV6-6; cdr3_length: 14; cdr3_aa: ASSQTGGRNTGELF
clone_size: few; v_call: TRBV11-2; cdr3_length: 9; cdr3_aa: ASRLGETQY
clone_size: NA; v_call: TRBV11-2; cdr3_length: 12; cdr3_aa: ASSLDRVGTEAF
clone_size: NA; v_call: TRBV7-9; cdr3_length: 14; cdr3_aa: ASSRGTGVGANVLT
clone_size: NA; v_call: TRBV4-2; cdr3_length: 16; cdr3_aa: ASSQEPSSPLYNSPLH
clone_size: once; v_call: TRBV2; cdr3_length: 13; cdr3_aa: ASSEWREPVYEQY
clone_size: NA; v_call: TRBV19; cdr3_length: 12; cdr3_aa: ASSMEGGPQPQH
clone_size: few; v_call: TRBV7-9; cdr3_length: 9; cdr3_aa: ASTSRETQY